The present entry profiles one T cell receptor beta chain with its context. Assay: immunoSEQ multiplex PCR; the TCRdb copy retains only in-frame clones and omits some. The profile shows 1,500,000 or so clones, approximately 98.5% of them singletons. The sample originates from a study of shared clonotypes between healthy human individuals. V gave up 2 bases and J gave up 5 bases; unmatched junction bases: 7. Per the germline V gene, CDR1 is MRHNA and CDR2 is SNTAGT. This CDR3 is built from 15 residues. This clonotype was sampled from a man aged 30-40 years in good health. What was sequenced was naive CD4+ T cells sorted from blood. Subset here: CD45RA+ positively selected. The chain carries TRBV6-4 and TRBJ2-3; 7 positions agree with TRBD1. Written as DNA, the CDR3 is TGTGCCAGCAGTGACAGAGACAGGGCCCTAGATACGCAGTATTTT. Encoded protein: CASSDRDRALDTQYF.